This TCR beta chain comes out of a study of T cells after somatic rescue of genetic block (TCRdb year 2020). Regarding the research as a whole: What the study looked at was long-term robustness, specifically in a T-cell system that came about through somatic rescue of a genetic block in T-cell development.

Regarding this clone: The target of this receptor is not known. The record has no base qualities; no much larger clone is one base away.

In the germline V gene, CDR1 corresponds to MDHEN and CDR2 to SYDVKM. V gives up 3 bases and J gives up 4 bases, and the segment between their germline ends measures 16 bases. The CDR3 goes from the cysteine to the phenylalanine over 16 residues. Only the CDR3 DNA stays, 48 bases, in frame from base 1. The library was generated by the immunoSEQ multiplex PCR assay. TCRdb stores this immuneACCESS table with in-frame sequences only. Part of the clones is absent; in the studies checked, under half of the shortfall reflects unresolved V genes, and no reason is known for the rest. The sample contains roughly 65,000 clones, roughly 90% of them found a single time. The ten largest account for about 3% of the sample.

Sequencing was done on a sample of peripheral blood mononuclear cells (PBMCs). The sequence links TRBV28 to TRBJ1-5; the D gene assignment is ambiguous. The clonotype was recovered from a man aged 40-55 years. The nucleotides are TGTGCCAGCAGTTTGCCTATACTATACGATAATCAGCCCCAGCATTTT. Translated, this is CASSLPILYDNQPQHF.